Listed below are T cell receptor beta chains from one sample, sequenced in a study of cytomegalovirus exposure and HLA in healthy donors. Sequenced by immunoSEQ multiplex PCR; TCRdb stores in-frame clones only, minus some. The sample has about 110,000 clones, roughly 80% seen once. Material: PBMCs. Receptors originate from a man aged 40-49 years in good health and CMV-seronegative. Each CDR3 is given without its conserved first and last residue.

CDR3aa: ASSRGGVGQETQY
v_gene: TRBV5-4
j_gene: TRBJ2-5

CDR3aa: ASSPRGGRLDTQY
v_gene: TRBV7-9
j_gene: TRBJ2-3

CDR3aa: ASSSLAGGAGANVLT
v_gene: TRBV27
j_gene: TRBJ2-6

CDR3aa: ASSPSGQGEDTQY
v_gene: TRBV7-3
j_gene: TRBJ2-3

CDR3aa: ASSDSSRGTEAF
v_gene: TRBV6-4
j_gene: TRBJ1-1

CDR3aa: ASSSSVGAHT
v_gene: TRBV19
j_gene: TRBJ1-2

CDR3aa: ASSLAGIQGLSGNTIY
v_gene: TRBV7-8
j_gene: TRBJ1-3

CDR3aa: ASSSTGNEQF
v_gene: TRBV12-1
j_gene: TRBJ2-1

CDR3aa: AISERGNTEAF
v_gene: TRBV10-3
j_gene: TRBJ1-1

CDR3aa: ASSLARSGEDPYEQY
v_gene: TRBV5-1
j_gene: TRBJ2-7

CDR3aa: AIGVGVPAEQF
v_gene: TRBV10-3
j_gene: TRBJ2-1

CDR3aa: ASSAGGQMNEKLF
v_gene: TRBV19
j_gene: TRBJ1-4

CDR3aa: ASSTADRASNYGYT
v_gene: TRBV19
j_gene: TRBJ1-2

CDR3aa: ASSLGGPWNEQF
v_gene: TRBV7-6
j_gene: TRBJ2-1

CDR3aa: ASSPQGGYEQY
v_gene: TRBV18
j_gene: TRBJ2-7

CDR3aa: ASSRGQEPDEQY
v_gene: TRBV7-6
j_gene: TRBJ2-7

CDR3aa: ASSLGTGYNEQF
v_gene: TRBV11-2
j_gene: TRBJ2-1

CDR3aa: ASSYSTGENSPLH
v_gene: TRBV6-5
j_gene: TRBJ1-6

CDR3aa: ASTGGALNTGELF
v_gene: TRBV5-8
j_gene: TRBJ2-2

CDR3aa: ASSLGQGSYEQY
v_gene: TRBV5-4
j_gene: TRBJ2-7

CDR3aa: SSSPYNEQF
v_gene: TRBV7-9
j_gene: TRBJ2-1

CDR3aa: ASSYGPRQGDTQY
v_gene: TRBV6-6
j_gene: TRBJ2-3

CDR3aa: ASTYRQGTYGYT
v_gene: TRBV6-5
j_gene: TRBJ1-2

CDR3aa: ASSPEQGPNSPLH
v_gene: TRBV2
j_gene: TRBJ1-6

CDR3aa: ASSAGRYQETQY
v_gene: TRBV19
j_gene: TRBJ2-5

CDR3aa: ATSSDRDISYEQY
v_gene: TRBV5-4
j_gene: TRBJ2-7

CDR3aa: ASSLAGGTSTDTQY
v_gene: TRBV5-1
j_gene: TRBJ2-3

CDR3aa: ATGTATNEKLF
v_gene: TRBV10-3
j_gene: TRBJ1-4

CDR3aa: ASSLDRYGYT
v_gene: TRBV5-4
j_gene: TRBJ1-2

CDR3aa: ASSSFTGGEQY
v_gene: TRBV9
j_gene: TRBJ2-7

CDR3aa: ASSYGAGSTDTQY
v_gene: TRBV6-5
j_gene: TRBJ2-3

CDR3aa: ASSYHRQGRTYEQY
v_gene: TRBV6-7
j_gene: TRBJ2-7

CDR3aa: ASSGQLTWKNTGELF
v_gene: TRBV19
j_gene: TRBJ2-2

CDR3aa: ASSLTDRGNYEQY
v_gene: TRBV4-2
j_gene: TRBJ2-7

CDR3aa: ATARSTGLQETQY
v_gene: TRBV15
j_gene: TRBJ2-5